These 9 T cell receptor beta chains were all obtained from the same sample, sequenced in a study of control samples from healthy donors and cancer patients. Clones were read by immunoSEQ multiplex PCR, and TCRdb kept only the in-frame ones, dropping some. Of some 71,000 clones listed, roughly nine tenths were seen once; the top ten hold less than 6.5%. Sequenced sample: PBMCs. The origin of the receptors is a man aged 55 to 70 with colorectal cancer.

The CDR3 nucleotides are TGTGCCAGCAGCGTGAGTGGGACAGGGGCATATGGCTACACCTTC. This sequence encodes CASSVSGTGAYGYTF. The V and J genes are TRBV11-2 and TRBJ1-2; TRBD1 agrees at 10 bases. J lost 5 bases, V lost 5 bases, and 8 bases had no gene match. This CDR3 spans 15 amino acids. The germline CDR1 and CDR2 sequences are SGHAT and FQNNGV.

The rearrangement joins TRBV9 to TRBJ2-1; maybe TRBD1 (6 bases). Trimming left V 0 bases short and J 5 bases short, with 9 bases between. Germline loops: CDR1 SGDLS, CDR2 YYNGEE. The CDR3 consists of 14 residues. In nucleotides, the CDR3 is TGTGCCAGCAGCGTAGAGGGGGAGAACAATGAGCAGTTCTTC. Translated, it gives CASSVEGENNEQFF.

The count of this clone is one. J is TRBJ1-3 and V is TRBV5-4; D call uncertain. The V gene's germline CDR1 is SGHNT and CDR2 YYREEE (reference sequence). CDR3 length: 14 amino acids. The V gene lost 4 bases and the J gene lost 0 bases, with 8 bases spanning the gap. CDR3 nucleotide sequence: TGTGCCAGCAGCCCCGCCGACTCTGGAAACACCATATATTTT. It yields the protein CASSPADSGNTIYF.

The chain links TRBV3-1 (or the pseudogene TRBV3-2) to TRBJ2-2, with D perhaps assigned TRBD1 or TRBD2 (6 bases each). The CDR3 spans 18 residues. Germline CDR1 LGHDT, CDR2 YNNKEL (reference sequence). The V end was cut by 0 bases, the J end by 4 bases, with 18 bases between. The CDR3 protein is CASSQERLGGVGTGELFF. CDR3 nucleotide sequence: TGTGCCAGCAGCCAAGAAAGACTGGGGGGCGTTGGCACCGGGGAGCTGTTTTTT.

This chain connects TRBV15 to TRBJ2-5, with D possibly being TRBD2 (7 bases). The germline V gene has CDR1 LNHNV and CDR2 YYDKDF (reference sequence). Trimming left V 1 base short and J 0 bases short, with 12 bases between. The CDR3 has 16 residues. The CDR3, as DNA: TGTGCCACCAGCAGAGGGGGCGGGGGCTACCAAGAGACCCAGTACTTC. It is translated as CATSRGGGGYQETQYF.

This chain joins TRBV19 and TRBJ1-1, with TRBD1 identical over 7 bases. This CDR3 contains 15 residues. V trimming: 2 bases; J trimming: 5 bases; junction bases outside the gene matches: 8. Germline V CDR1 and CDR2: LNHDA, SQIVND (reference sequence). The CDR3 region is CASSIFSGGGTEAFF. The DNA for the CDR3 is TGTGCCAGTAGTATATTTTCAGGGGGTGGAACTGAAGCTTTCTTT.

The V and J genes are TRBV3-1 (or the pseudogene TRBV3-2) and TRBJ2-7; possibly TRBD1 or TRBD2 for D (5 bases each). V lost 6 bases and J lost 6, with 12 bases in between. CDR1 is LGHDT, CDR2 YNNKEL, per germline (reference sequence). This CDR3 has 12 residues. The DNA of the CDR3 is TGTGCCAGCAGTCGAGAGGGGCGCGAGCAGTACTTC. Translating it yields CASSREGREQYF.

The chain couples TRBV13 to TRBJ2-7, with D unresolved. Germline V gene data show CDR1 as PRHDT and CDR2 as FYEKMQ (reference sequence). The CDR3 sequence is 12 residues long. Trimming cost V 5 bases and J 3 bases, with 8 bases left between them. The CDR3 region has the DNA TGTGCCAGCAGCCCGTGGGGCTACGAGCAGTACTTC. Protein: CASSPWGYEQYF.

The chain has TRBV25-1 and TRBJ2-2, with TRBD1 matching over 7 bases. V shed 1 base and J 1 base; nucleotides not matched to a gene: 6. CDR1 is MGHDK and CDR2 is SYGVNS in the germline V gene. The CDR3 is 17 residues long. CDR3: CASSESVRTGNTGELFF. For the CDR3, the DNA is TGTGCCAGCAGTGAATCAGTTAGGACAGGGAACACCGGGGAGCTGTTTTTT.